This T cell receptor beta chain derives from a study of cytomegalovirus exposure and HLA in healthy donors. CDR3 length equals 16 residues. CDR1 is SGHTA and CDR2 is FQGNSA in the germline V gene. Trimming pared 1 base from V and 0 bases from J, leaving 10 bases between. The PCR was carried out with 60 Vbeta primers and 13 Jbeta primers. Clones were sequenced by immunoSEQ multiplex PCR, and TCRdb holds only the in-frame ones, with some missing. The sample has around 90,000 clones, 64% seen once; the top ten hold 2% to 2.5%. Overall study results and limits: Later analysis showed most CMV-associated TCR beta chains appearing HLA-restricted. Sequencing artifact likely explains a cluster of highly shared sequence variants.

With regard to this clone: The antigen is not known.

The sequence was collected from a human donor in good health. The sample consisted of PBMCs. The chain recombines TRBV7-2 with TRBJ1-3; no definite D call. CDR3 residues: CASSLGPHISGNTIYF. The CDR3 coding sequence is TGTGCCAGCAGCTTAGGCCCCCACATCTCTGGAAACACCATATATTTT.